This T cell receptor beta chain was observed in a study of T cells in Graves' hyperthyroidism and ophthalmopathy. Whole-study findings and limits: Blood held most thyroid clonotypes expanded above 0.001 frequency.

Reasons for excluding patients were uncontrolled infection, other autoimmune disease, pregnancy or lactation. RNA transcripts served as the template for amplifying TCR beta CDR3 regions. Initially, a first-round RT-PCR of the TCR CDR3 employed the HTBI primer set. TCRdb called the multiplex PCR reads again in MiXCR, with one record for every CDR3 protein. Of fewer than 650,000 distinct CDR3 sequences listed, about 15% are singletons. From germline, CDR1 is MDHEN and CDR2 SYDVKM. There are 15 residues in the CDR3. Worth noting for this clonotype: No antigen is known for it. At one boundary the junction diverges from the germline segment, which might be a read error.

The sample was blood. The sequence derives from a woman aged 25 to 45 with Graves' hyperthyroidism that later progressed to Graves' ophthalmopathy. The chain carries TRBV28 and TRBJ1-1, with 9 bases lining up with TRBD1. DNA for the CDR3: TGTGCCAGCAGGAACAGGGGGCCTATTAACACTGAGGCTTTCTTT. As protein: CASRNRGPINTEAFF. The variable domain in full, completed from reference TRBV28 and TRBJ1-1, reads DVKVTQSSRYLVKRTGEKVFLECVQDMDHENMFWYRQDPGLGLRLIYFSYDVKMKEKGDIPEGYSVSREKKERFSLILESASTNQTSMYLCASRNRGPINTEAFFGQGTRLTVV.